The T cell receptor beta chain under discussion was sequenced for a study of blood T cell repertoires in COVID-19. On the study more broadly: Acute-phase and convalescent COVID-19 samples originated in the United States, Italy and Spain. From T cells, B-cell-depleted T cells, or PBMCs came the material, which was cDNA or gDNA.

Generated by immunoSEQ multiplex PCR, the TCRdb table keeps only in-frame clones and is missing some. Altogether some 180,000 clones are present, over 75% being singletons, with the ten largest covering about 18%. One Seattle source followed patients from active infection through their disease course. The V and J ends lost 6 bases and 6 bases, in that order; junction bases with no gene match: 11. Germline lookup yields CDR1 SEHNR and CDR2 FQNEAQ (reference sequence). This CDR3 has 14 residues. The sequencing sample was made of peripheral blood. The chain carries TRBV7-9 and TRBJ2-7; 7 bases are shared with TRBD1. The TCR originated in a man between 45 and 60 years old with COVID-19, enrolled during active disease. CDR3 coding DNA: TGTGCCAGCAGAAATCGAGGGGGCGCGGGCGAGCAGTACTTC. This translates into CASRNRGGAGEQYF.